This T cell receptor beta chain was retrieved from a study of control samples from healthy donors and cancer patients. Profiling relied on immunoSEQ multiplex PCR, and the TCRdb table lists in-frame clones only, not all of them. The sample contains 82,000 or so clones, about 94% of which appear only once. The CDR3 consists of 16 residues. The V and J ends lost 4 bases and 0 bases respectively, with 13 bases between them. The germline V gene has CDR1 SGHDT and CDR2 YYEEEE. The sample comprised blood. The V and J genes are TRBV5-6 and TRBJ1-4; a weak D match, TRBD1 (5 bases). The clonotype was recovered from a woman aged 18-29 years in good health. The DNA for the CDR3 is TGTGCCAGCAGCCCGGGGCTGGGGGCAACTAATGAAAAACTGTTTTTT. Amino acid sequence: CASSPGLGATNEKLFF.